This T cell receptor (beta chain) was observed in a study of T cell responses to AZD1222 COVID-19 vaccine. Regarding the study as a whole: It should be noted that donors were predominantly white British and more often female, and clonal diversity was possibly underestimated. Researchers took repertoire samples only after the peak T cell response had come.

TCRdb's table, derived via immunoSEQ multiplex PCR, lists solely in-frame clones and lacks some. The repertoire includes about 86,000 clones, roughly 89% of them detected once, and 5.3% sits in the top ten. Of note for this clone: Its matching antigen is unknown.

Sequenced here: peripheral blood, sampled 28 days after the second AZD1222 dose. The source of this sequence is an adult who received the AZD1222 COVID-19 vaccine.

CDR3 coding DNA: TGTGCCTGGAGTGTACGGGGATCTGGACCCGGGGAGCTGTTTTTT. As protein: CAWSVRGSGPGELFF. This chain joins TRBV30 and TRBJ2-2, with D perhaps TRBD2 (5 bases). Germline CDR1 is GTSNPN and CDR2 is SVGIG (reference sequence). The V end was cut by 0 bases, the J end by 6 bases, with 14 bases between. This CDR3 is 15 amino acids long.